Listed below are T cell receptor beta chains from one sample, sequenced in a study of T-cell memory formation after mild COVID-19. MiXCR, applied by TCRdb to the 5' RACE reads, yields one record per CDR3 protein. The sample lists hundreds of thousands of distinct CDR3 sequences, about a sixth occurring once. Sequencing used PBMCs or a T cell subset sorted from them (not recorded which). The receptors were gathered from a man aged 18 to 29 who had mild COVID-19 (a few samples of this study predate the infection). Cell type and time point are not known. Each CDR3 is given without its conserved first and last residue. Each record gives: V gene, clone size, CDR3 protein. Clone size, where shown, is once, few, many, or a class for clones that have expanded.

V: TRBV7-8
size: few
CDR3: ASSLSGETFRAQF

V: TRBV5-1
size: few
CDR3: ASSAQGAYGYT

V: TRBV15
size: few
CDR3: ATSRKILGTGGKGETQY

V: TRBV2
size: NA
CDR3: AYRQGQLTDTQY

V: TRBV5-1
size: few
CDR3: ASSLVSGQWGTEAF

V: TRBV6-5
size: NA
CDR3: ASSSITGYQETQY

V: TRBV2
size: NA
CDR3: ASSPWGGTYEQY

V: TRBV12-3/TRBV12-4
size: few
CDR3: ASRTGTSWVEQF

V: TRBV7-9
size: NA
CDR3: ASSLAGLFQAF

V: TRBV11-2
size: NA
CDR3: ASSLDWAGGTRKGYT

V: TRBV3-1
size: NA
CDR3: ASSPTGGQGVTEAF

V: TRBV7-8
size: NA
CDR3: ASSLKGLAGLAAETQY

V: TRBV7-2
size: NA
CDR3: ASSTRPGGDTQY

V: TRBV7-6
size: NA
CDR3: ASSLVAGGDTQY

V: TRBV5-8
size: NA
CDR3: ASSLSVRIPDTQY

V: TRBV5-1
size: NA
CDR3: ASSHSRDRNSPLH

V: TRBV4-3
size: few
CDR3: ASSQDGAGRGTEAF

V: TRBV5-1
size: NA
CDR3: ASSSPGSAGKETQY